This note documents a single T cell receptor beta chain sequence. Assay used: immunoSEQ multiplex PCR; TCRdb lists only in-frame clones, some missing. The profile shows under 90,000 clones, approximately 92% of them singletons. The germline gives CDR1 SGHNT, CDR2 YENEEA. The CDR3 covers 15 residues. V lost 3 bases, J lost 3 bases, and 2 bases stayed unmatched. The chain links TRBV11-3 to TRBJ1-3; 10 bases are shared with TRBD1. The clonotype comes from a man between 40 and 49 years old with rheumatoid arthritis. Material: PBMCs. CDR3 loop: CASSFGTGDGNTIYF. In DNA form, the CDR3 reads TGTGCCAGCAGCTTTGGGACAGGGGATGGAAACACCATATATTTT.